The 10 T cell receptor beta chains given below trace back to one sample, sequenced in a study of blood T cell repertoires in COVID-19. Profiling relied on immunoSEQ multiplex PCR, and the TCRdb table lists in-frame clones only, not all of them. The sample lists under 200,000 clones, about 85% occurring once. Material for sequencing was peripheral blood. The source of these receptors is a man in his late teens or twenties with acute or convalescent COVID-19.

The chain has TRBV6-4 and TRBJ1-1; 12 bases map to TRBD1. Germline V lookup: CDR1 MRHNA, CDR2 SNTAGT. V gave up 6 bases and J gave up 6 bases; unmatched junction bases: 11. The CDR3 spans 16 residues. CDR3 nucleotides: TGTGCCAGCAGGGGGACAGGGGGCGACGAGTCCGCTGAAGCTTTCTTT. Translated, it gives CASRGTGGDESAEAFF.

This sequence joins TRBV19 and TRBJ2-3, with a weak D call TRBD1 (6 bases). The V gene's germline CDR1 is LNHDA and CDR2 SQIVND (reference sequence). The V gene lost 5 bases and the J gene lost 7 bases, with 13 bases spanning the gap. This CDR3 has 13 residues. The CDR3 spells CASSSGVLNTQYF. For the CDR3, the DNA is TGTGCCAGTAGTTCAGGGGTTCTAAATACGCAGTATTTT. Complete variable domain (other parts from reference TRBV19 and TRBJ2-3): DGGITQSPKYLFRKEGQNVTLSCEQNLNHDAMYWYRQDPGQGLRLIYYSQIVNDFQKGDIAEGYSVSREKKESFPLTVTSAQKNPTAFYLCASSSGVLNTQYFGPGTRLTVL.

The chain carries TRBV9 and TRBJ1-3, with TRBD1 matching over 12 bases. This CDR3 comprises 16 residues. V was clipped by 3 bases and J by 8 bases; unmatched bases: 9. CDR1 is SGDLS, CDR2 YYNGEE, per germline. CDR3 residues: CASSGQGTGGFDTIYF. In nucleotides, the CDR3 is TGTGCCAGCAGCGGGCAAGGGACAGGGGGCTTTGACACCATATATTTT.

J is TRBJ1-2 and V is TRBV2, with D possibly being TRBD1 (5 bases). The V end was cut by 0 bases, the J end by 1 base, with 9 bases between. This CDR3 is 15 amino acids long. CDR1 and CDR2 (germline): SNHLY, FYNNEI. CDR3: CASSEALGVNYGYTF. The CDR3 DNA is TGTGCCAGCAGTGAAGCGCTAGGGGTTAACTATGGCTACACCTTC.

The chain carries TRBV5-4 and TRBJ1-3; D is perhaps TRBD1 (6 bases). The germline gives CDR1 SGHNT, CDR2 YYREEE (reference sequence). V was shortened by 0 bases and J by 0 bases, with 10 bases between the two germline ends. There are 16 residues in the CDR3. The CDR3 sequence: CASSLGDTYSGNTIYF. CDR3 DNA sequence: TGTGCCAGCAGCTTGGGGGACACTTACTCTGGAAACACCATATATTTT.

Concerning this clone: Since a much larger clone is just one base distant, this may be a read error. This chain joins TRBV25-1 and TRBJ1-1, with unresolved D. With 2 bases removed from V and 1 base from J, the gap between germline ends came to 5 bases. The CDR3 is 13 amino acids. Germline V lookup: CDR1 MGHDK, CDR2 SYGVNS. The CDR3 loop is CASSEPRNTEAFF. Here the CDR3 DNA reads TGTGCCAGCAGTGAACCGAGGAACACTGAAGCTTTCTTT.

The chain combines TRBV19 with TRBJ1-4; 10 bases match TRBD1. Germline CDR1 LNHDA, CDR2 SQIVND (reference sequence). V shed 3 bases and J 6 bases; nucleotides not matched to a gene: 1. The CDR3 contains 14 residues. The chain's CDR3 is CASSIGTGDEKLFF. Here the CDR3 DNA reads TGTGCCAGTAGTATTGGGACAGGGGATGAAAAACTGTTTTTT.

The chain carries TRBV25-1 and TRBJ2-7, with 8 bases fitting TRBD1. This CDR3 contains 15 residues. Trimming at V came to 3 bases and at J to 5 bases, leaving 9 bases not matched to a gene. CDR1 and CDR2 from the germline V gene are MGHDK and SYGVNS. The DNA of the CDR3 is TGTGCCAGCAGTGACTACGGACAGGGATTTCACGAGCAGTACTTC. As protein: CASSDYGQGFHEQYF.

The rearrangement links TRBV30 to TRBJ1-1; possible D gene TRBD1, 6 bases. The CDR3 has 15 amino acids. Trimming pared 1 base from V and 1 base from J, leaving 13 bases between. Looked up from germline, CDR1 is GTSNPN and CDR2 is SVGIG (reference sequence). CDR3 sequence: CAWSDPPTGNTEAFF. The CDR3 DNA reads as TGTGCCTGGAGTGACCCCCCGACAGGGAACACTGAAGCTTTCTTT.

The rearrangement links TRBV9 to TRBJ2-5; the D gene is possibly TRBD1 (6 bases). This CDR3 has 15 amino acids. Trimming shortened V by 3 bases and J by 1 base, and 13 bases separated the two germline ends. Germline V gene lookup returns CDR1 SGDLS and CDR2 YYNGEE. This CDR3 reads CASSASGHTQETQYF. CDR3 nucleotide sequence: TGTGCCAGCAGCGCTTCGGGACACACCCAAGAGACCCAGTACTTC.